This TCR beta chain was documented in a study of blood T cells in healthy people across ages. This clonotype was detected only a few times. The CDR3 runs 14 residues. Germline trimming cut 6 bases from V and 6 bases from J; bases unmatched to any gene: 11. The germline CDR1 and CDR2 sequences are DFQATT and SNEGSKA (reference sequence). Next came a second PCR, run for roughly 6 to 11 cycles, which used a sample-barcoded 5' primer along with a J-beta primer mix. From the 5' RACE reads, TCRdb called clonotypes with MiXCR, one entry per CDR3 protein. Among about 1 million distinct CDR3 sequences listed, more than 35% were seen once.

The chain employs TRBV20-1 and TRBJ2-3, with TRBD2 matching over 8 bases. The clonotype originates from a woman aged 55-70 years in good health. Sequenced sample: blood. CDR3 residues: CSALPGLGQDTQYF. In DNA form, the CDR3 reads TGCAGTGCCCTTCCGGGACTAGGTCAGGATACGCAGTATTTT.